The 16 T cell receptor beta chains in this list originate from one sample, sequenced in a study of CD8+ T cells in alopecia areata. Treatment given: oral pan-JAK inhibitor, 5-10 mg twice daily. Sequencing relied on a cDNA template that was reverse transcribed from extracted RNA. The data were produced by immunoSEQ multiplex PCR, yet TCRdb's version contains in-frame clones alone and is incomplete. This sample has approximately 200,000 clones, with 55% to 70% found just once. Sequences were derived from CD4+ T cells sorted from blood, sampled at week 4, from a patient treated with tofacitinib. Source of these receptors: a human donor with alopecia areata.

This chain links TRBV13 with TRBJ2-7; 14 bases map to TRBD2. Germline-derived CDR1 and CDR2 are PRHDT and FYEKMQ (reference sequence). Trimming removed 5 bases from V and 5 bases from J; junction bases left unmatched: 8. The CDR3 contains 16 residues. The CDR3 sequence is CASSRAKGLAGDEQYF. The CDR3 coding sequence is TGTGCCAGCAGCAGAGCCAAGGGACTAGCGGGAGACGAGCAGTACTTC.

The CDR3 is CASSQRQGTYQETQYF. The CDR3 bases are TGCGCCAGCAGCCAGCGACAGGGGACGTACCAAGAGACCCAGTACTTC. This chain connects TRBV5-1 to TRBJ2-5; TRBD1 matches 8 bases. V lost 4 bases to trimming and J lost 0 bases; unmatched junction nucleotides: 8. The CDR3 has 16 amino acids. Germline V gives CDR1 SGHRS, CDR2 YFSETQ.

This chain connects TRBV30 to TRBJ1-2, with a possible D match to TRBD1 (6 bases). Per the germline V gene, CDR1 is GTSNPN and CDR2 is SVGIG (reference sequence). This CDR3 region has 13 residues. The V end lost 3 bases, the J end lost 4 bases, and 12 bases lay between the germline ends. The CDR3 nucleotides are TGTGCCTGGAGACTACAGGGTACCTATGGCTACACCTTC. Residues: CAWRLQGTYGYTF.

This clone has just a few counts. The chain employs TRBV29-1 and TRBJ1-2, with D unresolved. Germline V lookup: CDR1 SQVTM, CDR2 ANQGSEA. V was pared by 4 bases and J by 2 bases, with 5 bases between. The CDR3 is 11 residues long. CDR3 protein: CSVARNYGYTF. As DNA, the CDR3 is TGCAGCGTTGCCCGAAACTATGGCTACACCTTC.

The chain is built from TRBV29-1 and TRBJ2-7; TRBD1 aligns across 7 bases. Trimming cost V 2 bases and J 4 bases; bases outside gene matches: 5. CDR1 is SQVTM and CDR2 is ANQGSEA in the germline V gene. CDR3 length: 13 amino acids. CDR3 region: CSVELTGSYEQYF. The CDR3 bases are TGCAGCGTTGAACTGACAGGGTCATACGAGCAGTACTTC.

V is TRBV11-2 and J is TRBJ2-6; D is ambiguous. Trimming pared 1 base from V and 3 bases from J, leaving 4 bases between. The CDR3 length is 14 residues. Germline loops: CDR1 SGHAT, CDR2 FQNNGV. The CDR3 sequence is CASSLGSGANVLTF. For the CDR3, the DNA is TGTGCCAGCAGCTTAGGCAGTGGGGCCAACGTCCTGACTTTC.

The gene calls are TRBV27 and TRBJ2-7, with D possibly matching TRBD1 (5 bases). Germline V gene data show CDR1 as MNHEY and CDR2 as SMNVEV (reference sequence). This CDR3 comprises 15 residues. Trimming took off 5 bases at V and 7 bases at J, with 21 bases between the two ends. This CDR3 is CASSSTGRALDEQYF. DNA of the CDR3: TGTGCCAGCAGTAGTACAGGACGGGCCCTCGATGAGCAGTACTTC.

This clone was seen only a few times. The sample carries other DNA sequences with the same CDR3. The DNA for the CDR3 is TGTGCCAGCAGTTTCCGAGAGACCCAGTACTTC. As protein: CASSFRETQYF. V and J are TRBV28 and TRBJ2-5; D uncertain. Germline CDR1 reads MDHEN; CDR2 reads SYDVKM. V shed 3 bases and J shed 4 bases, with 3 bases lying between them. The CDR3 runs to 11 residues.

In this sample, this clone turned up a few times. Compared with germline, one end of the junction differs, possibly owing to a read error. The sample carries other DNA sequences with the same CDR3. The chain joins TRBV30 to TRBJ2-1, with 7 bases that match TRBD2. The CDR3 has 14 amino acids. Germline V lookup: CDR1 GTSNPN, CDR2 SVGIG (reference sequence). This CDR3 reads CAWRRLAAKNEQFF. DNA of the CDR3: TGCGCCTGGAGAAGGCTAGCGGCCAAAAATGAGCAGTTCTTC. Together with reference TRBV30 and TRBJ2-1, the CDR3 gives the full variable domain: SQTIHQWPATLVQPVGSPLSLECTVEGTSNPNLYWYRQAAGRGLQLLFYSVGIGQISSEVPQNLSASRPQDRQFILSSKKLLLSDSGFYLCAWRRLAAKNEQFFGPGTRLTVL.

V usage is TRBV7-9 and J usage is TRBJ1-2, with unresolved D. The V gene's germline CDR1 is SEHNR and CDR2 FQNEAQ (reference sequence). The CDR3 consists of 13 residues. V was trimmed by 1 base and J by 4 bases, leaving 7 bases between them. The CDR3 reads CASSLVVSYGYTF. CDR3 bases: TGTGCCAGCAGCTTAGTTGTGAGCTATGGCTACACCTTC.

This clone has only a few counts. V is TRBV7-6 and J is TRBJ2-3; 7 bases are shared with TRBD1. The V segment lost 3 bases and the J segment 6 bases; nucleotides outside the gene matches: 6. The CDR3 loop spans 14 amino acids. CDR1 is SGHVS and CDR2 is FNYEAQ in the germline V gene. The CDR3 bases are TGTGCCAGCAGCTTTGGGACAGTCGCTGATACGCAGTATTTT. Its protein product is CASSFGTVADTQYF.

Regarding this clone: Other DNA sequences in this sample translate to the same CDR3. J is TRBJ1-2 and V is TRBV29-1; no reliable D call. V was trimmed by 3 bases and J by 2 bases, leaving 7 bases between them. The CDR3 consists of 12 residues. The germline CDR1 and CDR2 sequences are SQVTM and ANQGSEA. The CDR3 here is CSVERGNYGYTF. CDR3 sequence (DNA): TGCAGCGTTGAGCGAGGGAACTATGGCTACACCTTC.

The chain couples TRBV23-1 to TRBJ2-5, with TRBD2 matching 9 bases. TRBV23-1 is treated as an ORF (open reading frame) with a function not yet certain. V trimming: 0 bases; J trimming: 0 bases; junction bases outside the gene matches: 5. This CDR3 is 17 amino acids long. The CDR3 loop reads CASSQSGGRVYQETQYF. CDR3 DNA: TGCGCCAGCAGTCAATCAGGCGGGAGGGTATACCAAGAGACCCAGTACTTC.

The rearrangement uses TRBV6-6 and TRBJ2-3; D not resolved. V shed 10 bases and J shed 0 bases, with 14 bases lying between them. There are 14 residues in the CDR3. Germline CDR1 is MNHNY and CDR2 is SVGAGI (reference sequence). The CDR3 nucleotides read TGTGCCACCAAAACGACTGTCAGCACAGATACGCAGTATTTT. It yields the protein CATKTTVSTDTQYF.

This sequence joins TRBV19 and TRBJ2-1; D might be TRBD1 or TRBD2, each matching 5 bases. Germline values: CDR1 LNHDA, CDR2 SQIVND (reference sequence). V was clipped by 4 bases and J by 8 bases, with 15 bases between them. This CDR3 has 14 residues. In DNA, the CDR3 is TGTGCCAGTAGTAAGGGTTGGGGGAGCGATGAGCAGTTCTTC. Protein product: CASSKGWGSDEQFF. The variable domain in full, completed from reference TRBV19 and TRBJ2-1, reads DGGITQSPKYLFRKEGQNVTLSCEQNLNHDAMYWYRQDPGQGLRLIYYSQIVNDFQKGDIAEGYSVSREKKESFPLTVTSAQKNPTAFYLCASSKGWGSDEQFFGPGTRLTVL.

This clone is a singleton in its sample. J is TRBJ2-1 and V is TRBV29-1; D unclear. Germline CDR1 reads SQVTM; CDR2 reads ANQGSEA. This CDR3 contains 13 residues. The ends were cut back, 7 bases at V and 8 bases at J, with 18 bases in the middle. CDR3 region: CSEQFGSLDEQFF. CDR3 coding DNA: TGCAGCGAACAGTTCGGATCTCTCGATGAGCAGTTCTTC.